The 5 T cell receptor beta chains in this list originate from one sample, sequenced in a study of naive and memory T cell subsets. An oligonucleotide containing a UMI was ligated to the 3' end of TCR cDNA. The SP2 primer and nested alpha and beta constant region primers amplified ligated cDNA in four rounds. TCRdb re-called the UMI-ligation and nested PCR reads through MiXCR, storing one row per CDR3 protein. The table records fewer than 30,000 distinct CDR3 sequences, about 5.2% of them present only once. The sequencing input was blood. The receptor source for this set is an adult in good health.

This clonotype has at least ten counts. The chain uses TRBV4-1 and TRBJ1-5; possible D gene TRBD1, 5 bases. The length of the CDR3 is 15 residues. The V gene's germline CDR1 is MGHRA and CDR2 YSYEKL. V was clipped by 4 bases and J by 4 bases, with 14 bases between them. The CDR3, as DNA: TGCGCCAGCAGCCGGGGGACCGCCAGAAATCAGCCCCAGCATTTT. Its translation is CASSRGTARNQPQHF.

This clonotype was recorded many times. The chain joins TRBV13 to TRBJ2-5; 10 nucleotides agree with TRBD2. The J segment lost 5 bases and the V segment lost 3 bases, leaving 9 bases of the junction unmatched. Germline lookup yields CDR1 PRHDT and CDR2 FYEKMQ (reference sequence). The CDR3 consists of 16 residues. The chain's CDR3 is CASSFRSGRAQETQYF. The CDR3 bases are TGTGCCAGCAGCTTCCGAAGCGGGAGGGCCCAGGAGACCCAGTACTTC.

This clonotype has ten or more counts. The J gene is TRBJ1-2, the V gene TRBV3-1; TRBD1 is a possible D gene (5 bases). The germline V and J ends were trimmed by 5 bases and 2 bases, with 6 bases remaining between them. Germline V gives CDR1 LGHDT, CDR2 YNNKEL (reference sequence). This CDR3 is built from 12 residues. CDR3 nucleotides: TGTGCCAGCAGCGACAGCAACTATGGCTACACCTTC. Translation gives CASSDSNYGYTF.

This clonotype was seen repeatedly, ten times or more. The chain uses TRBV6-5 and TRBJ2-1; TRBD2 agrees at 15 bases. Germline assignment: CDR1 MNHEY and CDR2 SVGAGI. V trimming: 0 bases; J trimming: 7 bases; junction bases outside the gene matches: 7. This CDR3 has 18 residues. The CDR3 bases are TGTGCCAGCAGTTACTCAGGACTAGCGGGAGGGCCTTCTAATGAGCAGTTCTTC. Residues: CASSYSGLAGGPSNEQFF.

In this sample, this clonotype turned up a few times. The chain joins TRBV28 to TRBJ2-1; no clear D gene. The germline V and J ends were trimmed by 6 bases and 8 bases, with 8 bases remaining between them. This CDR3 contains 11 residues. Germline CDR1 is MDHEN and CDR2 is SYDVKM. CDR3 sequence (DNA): TGTGCCAGCAGGGATCTGGATGAGCAGTTCTTC. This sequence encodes CASRDLDEQFF.